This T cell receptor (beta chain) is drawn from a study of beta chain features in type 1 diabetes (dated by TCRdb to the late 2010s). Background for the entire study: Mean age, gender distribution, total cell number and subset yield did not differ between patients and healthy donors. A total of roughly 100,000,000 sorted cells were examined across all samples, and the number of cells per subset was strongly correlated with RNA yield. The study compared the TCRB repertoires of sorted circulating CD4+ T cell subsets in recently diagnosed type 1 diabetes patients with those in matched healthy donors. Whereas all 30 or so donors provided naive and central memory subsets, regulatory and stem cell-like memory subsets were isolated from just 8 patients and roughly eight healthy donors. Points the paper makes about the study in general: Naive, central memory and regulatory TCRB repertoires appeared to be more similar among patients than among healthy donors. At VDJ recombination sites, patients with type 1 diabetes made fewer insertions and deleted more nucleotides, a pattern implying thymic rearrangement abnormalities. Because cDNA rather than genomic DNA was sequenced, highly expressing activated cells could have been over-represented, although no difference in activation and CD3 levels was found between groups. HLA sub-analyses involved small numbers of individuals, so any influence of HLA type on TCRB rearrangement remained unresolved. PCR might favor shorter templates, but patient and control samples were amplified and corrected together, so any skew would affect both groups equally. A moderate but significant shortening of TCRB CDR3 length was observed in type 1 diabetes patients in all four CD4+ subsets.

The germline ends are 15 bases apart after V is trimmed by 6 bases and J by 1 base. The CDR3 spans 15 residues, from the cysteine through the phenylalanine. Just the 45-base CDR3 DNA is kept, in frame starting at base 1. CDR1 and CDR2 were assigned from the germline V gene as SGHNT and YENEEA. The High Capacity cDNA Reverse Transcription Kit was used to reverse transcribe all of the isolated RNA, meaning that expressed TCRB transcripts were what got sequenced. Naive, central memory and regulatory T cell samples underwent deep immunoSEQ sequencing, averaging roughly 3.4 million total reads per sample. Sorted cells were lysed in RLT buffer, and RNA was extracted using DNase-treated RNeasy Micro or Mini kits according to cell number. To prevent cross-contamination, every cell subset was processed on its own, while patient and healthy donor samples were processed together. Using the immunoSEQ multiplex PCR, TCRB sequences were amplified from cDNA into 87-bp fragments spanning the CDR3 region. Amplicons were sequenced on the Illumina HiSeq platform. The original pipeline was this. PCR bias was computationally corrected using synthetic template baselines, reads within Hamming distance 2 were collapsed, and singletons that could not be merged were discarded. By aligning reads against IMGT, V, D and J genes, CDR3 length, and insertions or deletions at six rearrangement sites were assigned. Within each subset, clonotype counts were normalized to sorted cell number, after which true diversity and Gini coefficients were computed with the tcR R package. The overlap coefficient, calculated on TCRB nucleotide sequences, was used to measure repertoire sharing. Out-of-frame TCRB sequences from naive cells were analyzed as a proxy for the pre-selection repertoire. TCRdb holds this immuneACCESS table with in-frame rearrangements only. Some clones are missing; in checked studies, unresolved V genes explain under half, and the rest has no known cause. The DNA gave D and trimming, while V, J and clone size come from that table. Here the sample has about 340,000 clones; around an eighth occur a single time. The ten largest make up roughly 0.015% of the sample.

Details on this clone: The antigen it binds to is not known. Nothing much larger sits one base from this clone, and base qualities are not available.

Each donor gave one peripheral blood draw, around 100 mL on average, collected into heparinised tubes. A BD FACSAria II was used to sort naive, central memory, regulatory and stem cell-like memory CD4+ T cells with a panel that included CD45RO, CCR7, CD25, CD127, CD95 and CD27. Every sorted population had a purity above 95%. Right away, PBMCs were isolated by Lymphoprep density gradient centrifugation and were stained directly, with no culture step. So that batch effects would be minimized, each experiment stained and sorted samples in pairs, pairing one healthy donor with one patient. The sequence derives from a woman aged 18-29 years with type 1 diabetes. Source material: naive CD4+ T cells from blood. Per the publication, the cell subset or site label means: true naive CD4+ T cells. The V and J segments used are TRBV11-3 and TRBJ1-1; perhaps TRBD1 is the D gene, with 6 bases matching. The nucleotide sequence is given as TGTGCCAGCAGTCCCGGACAGCCCAAGAACACTGAAGCTTTCTTT. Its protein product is CASSPGQPKNTEAFF.